Below are 22 T cell receptor beta chains sequenced from a single sample in a study of spatial heterogeneity in lung cancer. TCRdb reprocessed the 5' RACE reads with MiXCR, giving one entry per CDR3 protein. Of about 85,000 distinct CDR3 sequences in the sample, under 25% were seen once. Time point denoted: sample taken at primary tumor resection. Whole RNA came from tumor, nontumor lung or frozen PBMC and was sequenced without being sorted. The sequencing used PBMCs, collected at surgery. The receptor source for this set is a male donor with early-stage non-small cell lung cancer.

Regarding this clonotype: This may arise from a read error, as a much more abundant clone is one base away. The chain couples TRBV28 to TRBJ2-2; D not certain. CDR1 and CDR2 (germline): MDHEN, SYDVKM. This CDR3 is built from 12 residues. DNA for the CDR3: TGTGCCAACAGTCTCCTTTCCGGGGAGCTGTTTTTT. Protein: CANSLLSGELFF.

Worth noting for this clonotype: A clone one base away is much larger, so this may be a read error. The V and J genes are TRBV27 and TRBJ2-7; TRBD1 agrees at 8 bases. Per the germline V gene, CDR1 is MNHEY and CDR2 is SMNVEV (reference sequence). The CDR3 length is 12 residues. The CDR3 nucleotides are TGTGCCAGCAGAAGACAGGGGAACGAGCAGTGCTTC. As protein: CASRRQGNEQCF.

CDR3 bases: TGCGCCAGCAGCCAAGTAATAAGGGGGGCGCAGGACTATGGCTACACCTTC. This sequence encodes CASSQVIRGAQDYGYTF. The rearrangement links TRBV4-3 to TRBJ1-2; a possible D gene is TRBD1 (6 bases). The germline V gene encodes CDR1 LGHNA and CDR2 YSLEER. The CDR3 has 17 amino acids. Between the trimmed V and J ends, which lost 1 base and 3 bases, there was a span of 18 bases.

Only a few counts were recorded for this clonotype. This chain uses TRBV5-8 with TRBJ2-7; D possibly uses TRBD1 or TRBD2 (5 bases each). V lost 0 bases to trimming and J lost 3 bases, with 10 bases between them. Germline loops: CDR1 SGHTS, CDR2 YDEGEE. The CDR3 sequence is 14 residues long. The CDR3 is CASSLGGGYYEQYF. CDR3 sequence (DNA): TGTGCCAGCAGCTTGGGGGGCGGGTACTACGAGCAGTACTTC. Full variable domain (outside the CDR3, taken from reference TRBV5-8 and TRBJ2-7): EAGVTQSPTHLIKTRGQQATLRCSPISGHTSVYWYQQALGLGLQFLLWYDEGEERNRGNFPPRFSGRQFPNYSSELNVNALELEDSALYLCASSLGGGYYEQYFGPGTRLTVT.

The CDR3 coding sequence is TGTGCCAGCAGCTTAGTGGTTGACACTGAAGCTTTCTTT. This encodes CASSLVVDTEAFF. The rearrangement joins TRBV7-9 to TRBJ1-1; no reliable D call. The length of the CDR3 is 13 residues. Trimming left V 1 base short and J 3 bases short, with 6 bases between. Looked up from germline, CDR1 is SEHNR and CDR2 is FQNEAQ (reference sequence).

V and J are TRBV11-2 and TRBJ2-7; no clear D gene. With 6 bases removed from V and 2 bases from J, the gap between germline ends came to 11 bases. CDR3 size: 13 residues. Germline V gene sequence: CDR1 SGHAT, CDR2 FQNNGV. CDR3 nucleotides: TGTGCCAGCAGTAGGGCAGGTACCTACGAGCAGTACTTC. Protein sequence: CASSRAGTYEQYF.

This clonotype was observed a few times. The CDR3 DNA follows: TGTGCCTGGACCTTGACAGGGGCATACTATGGCTACACCTTC. Encoded protein: CAWTLTGAYYGYTF. The chain uses TRBV30 and TRBJ1-2, with 8 bases aligning to TRBD1. The CDR3 length is 14 residues. Germline V gene sequence: CDR1 GTSNPN, CDR2 SVGIG (reference sequence). J was trimmed by 3 bases and V by 4 bases; bases with no gene match: 7.

The chain is built from TRBV24-1 and TRBJ2-2; 8 nucleotides agree with TRBD1. The CDR3 has 15 amino acids. V lost 5 bases to trimming and J lost 2 bases; unmatched junction nucleotides: 3. Germline CDR1 KGHDR, CDR2 SFDVKD. The CDR3 protein is CATSVDRGNTGELFF. The DNA for the CDR3 is TGTGCCACCAGTGTCGACAGGGGAAACACCGGGGAGCTGTTTTTT.

At least ten counts were recorded for this clonotype. The gene calls are TRBV12-3 or TRBV12-4 and TRBJ1-5; D is undetermined. V was shortened by 1 base and J by 5 bases, with 6 bases between the two germline ends. The CDR3 has 13 residues. The CDR3 is CASSLGTDQPQHF. As DNA, the CDR3 is TGTGCCAGCAGTTTAGGAACGGATCAGCCCCAGCATTTT.

This clonotype was counted at least ten times. The V and J genes are TRBV5-1 and TRBJ2-7; 10 bases align to TRBD1. Germline V gene sequence: CDR1 SGHRS, CDR2 YFSETQ. V lost 3 bases and J lost 2; bases outside the gene matches: 5. This CDR3 is built from 15 residues. In nucleotides, the CDR3 is TGCGCCAGCAGCTCCGGGACAGGGGACCCCTACGAGCAGTACTTC. The encoded protein is CASSSGTGDPYEQYF.

This clonotype has ten or more counts. The chain couples TRBV6-1 to TRBJ2-1, with TRBD2 as a possible D gene (5 bases). Germline values: CDR1 MNHNS, CDR2 SASEGT. V lost 0 bases, J lost 0 bases, and 9 bases lay in between. The CDR3 loop spans 16 amino acids. CDR3: CASSEAPSGSYNEQFF. The CDR3 nucleotides are TGTGCCAGCAGTGAAGCGCCAAGCGGCTCCTACAATGAGCAGTTCTTC.

This clonotype was detected only a few times. The chain recombines TRBV6-1 with TRBJ2-7; TRBD1 might be the D (5 bases). V lost 3 bases, J lost 2 bases, and 11 bases lay in between. CDR3 size: 14 residues. Germline CDR1 reads MNHNS; CDR2 reads SASEGT. The CDR3 spells CASSDWGTTYEQYF. CDR3 in DNA: TGTGCCAGCAGTGATTGGGGCACGACCTACGAGCAGTACTTC.

The chain combines TRBV5-1 with TRBJ2-7; D remains ambiguous. V lost 0 bases, J lost 6 bases, and 7 bases lay in between. The V gene's germline CDR1 is SGHRS and CDR2 YFSETQ. The CDR3 is made up of 12 amino acids. CDR3 in amino acids: CASSLEGPEQYF. The DNA for the CDR3 is TGCGCCAGCAGCTTGGAAGGCCCCGAGCAGTACTTC.

This clonotype was seen a few times. This chain uses TRBV20-1 with TRBJ1-6; D remains ambiguous. CDR1 is DFQATT, CDR2 SNEGSKA, per germline (reference sequence). The CDR3 length is 18 residues. V was pared by 1 base and J by 3 bases, with 19 bases between. CDR3 residues: CSARGVVAGNLYNSPLHF. In DNA form, the CDR3 reads TGCAGTGCTAGAGGGGTGGTGGCTGGGAACCTCTATAATTCACCCCTCCACTTT.

The CDR3 loop is CASSYNRGLNTEAFF. CDR3 in DNA: TGCGCCAGCAGCTACAATAGGGGGCTAAACACTGAAGCTTTCTTT. The chain has TRBV5-1 and TRBJ1-1, with TRBD1 identical over 7 bases. The V gene's germline CDR1 is SGHRS and CDR2 YFSETQ. The CDR3 length is 15 residues. Trimming cost V 3 bases and J 2 bases; bases outside gene matches: 7.

The chain joins TRBV5-1 to TRBJ1-2; the D is unclear. Germline CDR1 and CDR2: SGHRS and YFSETQ. Trimming took off 7 bases at V and 4 bases at J, with 17 bases between the two ends. The CDR3 is made up of 14 amino acids. The CDR3 reads CASGNEEAPYGYTF. The CDR3 DNA is TGCGCCAGCGGTAATGAGGAGGCCCCCTATGGCTACACCTTC. Together with reference TRBV5-1 and TRBJ1-2, the CDR3 gives the full variable domain: KAGVTQTPRYLIKTRGQQVTLSCSPISGHRSVSWYQQTPGQGLQFLFEYFSETQRNKGNFPGRFSGRQFSNSRSEMNVSTLELGDSALYLCASGNEEAPYGYTFGSGTRLTVV.

This clonotype was seen only a few times. The chain is built from TRBV6-2 or TRBV6-3 and TRBJ2-5; possible D gene TRBD2, 6 bases. The V gene lost 0 bases and the J gene lost 1 base, with 12 bases spanning the gap. CDR3 size: 16 residues. Germline CDR1 reads MNHEY; CDR2 reads SVGEGT. The CDR3 sequence is CASSYSTGRPQETQYF. The CDR3 nucleotides read TGTGCCAGCAGTTACTCGACTGGGAGGCCCCAAGAGACCCAGTACTTC.

This clonotype was seen more than once but under ten times. The V call is TRBV4-3, the J call TRBJ2-7, with D maybe TRBD2 (6 bases). The CDR3 has 17 amino acids. Germline lookup yields CDR1 LGHNA and CDR2 YSLEER. The germline V and J ends were trimmed by 1 base and 4 bases, with 20 bases remaining between them. The CDR3, as DNA: TGCGCCAGCAGCCAAGTTCGCGGGACGGATACCCTATACGAGCAGTACTTC. The encoded protein is CASSQVRGTDTLYEQYF.

CDR3 nucleotides: TGTGCCAGCAGCTTAGCGTCTTCAGCGGCTGGCACAGATACGCAGTATTTT. Its translation: CASSLASSAAGTDTQYF. V gene TRBV7-9 combines with J gene TRBJ2-3, with D possibly TRBD2 on 5 matching bases. V was trimmed by 0 bases and J by 1 base, leaving 14 bases between them. The CDR3 runs to 17 residues. Germline V CDR1 and CDR2: SEHNR, FQNEAQ (reference sequence).

The chain has TRBV9 and TRBJ1-6, with 8 positions matching TRBD1. The germline gives CDR1 SGDLS, CDR2 YYNGEE. Unmatched junction bases numbered 4, after V lost 0 bases and J lost 5 bases. This CDR3 is built from 16 residues. CDR3 bases: TGTGCCAGCAGCGTAGAGGCAGGGGGCGATAATTCACCCCTCCACTTT. Protein sequence: CASSVEAGGDNSPLHF. The full variable domain, with the rest looked up from reference TRBV9 and TRBJ1-6, is DSGVTQTPKHLITATGQRVTLRCSPRSGDLSVYWYQQSLDQGLQFLIQYYNGEERAKGNILERFSAQQFPDLHSELNLSSLELGDSALYFCASSVEAGGDNSPLHFGNGTRLTVT.

The table lists this clonotype with a few counts. The chain joins TRBV4-3 to TRBJ2-3; D is ambiguous. This CDR3 has 13 amino acids. V was clipped by 1 base and J by 2 bases, with 4 bases between them. Germline loops: CDR1 LGHNA, CDR2 YSLEER. In DNA, the CDR3 is TGCGCCAGCAGCCAAGCCTTCACAGATACGCAGTATTTT. Translated: CASSQAFTDTQYF.

This clonotype was counted many times. V gene TRBV14 combines with J gene TRBJ1-1; no clear D. V was clipped by 1 base and J by 4 bases, with 7 bases between them. The CDR3 is 13 residues long. Germline loops: CDR1 SGHDN, CDR2 FVKESK. The CDR3 bases are TGTGCCAGCAGCCAAGGCCTGGTCACTGAAGCTTTCTTT. Protein: CASSQGLVTEAFF.